This T cell receptor beta chain came from a study of blood T cell repertoires in COVID-19 (dated by TCRdb to about 2020). Broadly, across the study: The collaborator samples originated in the United States, Italy and Spain and spanned the acute and convalescent phases of COVID-19. Samples came from the ongoing ImmuneRACE study (first 160 participants) plus 1,254 subjects from 6 global collaborators. Sample metadata almost always included a de-identified subject ID, COVID-19 status, age in years and sex. Where available, HLA class I and class II types were obtained from metadata supplied by the sample provider rather than from assay-based typing. The prospective study material was composed of cDNA or gDNA derived from T cells, B-cell-depleted T cells, or PBMCs. The dataset comprised deeply sampled blood TCRbeta repertoires from subjects exposed to, actively infected with, or recovered from COVID-19. A freely available public database, intended as a resource for researchers studying the immune response to SARS-CoV-2, is where the repertoires were released.

General conclusions and limits of the study: The amount of clinical and demographic metadata varied by source and participant and was provided uncurated.

Trimming takes 1 base from V and 9 bases from J, and the germline ends sit 22 bases apart. Inclusive of the bounding cysteine and phenylalanine, the CDR3 is 17 residues long. Only the CDR3 DNA stays, 51 bases, in frame from base 1. CDR1 and CDR2 were assigned from the germline V gene as MGHRA and YSYEKL. Whole blood was collected in K2EDTA tubes by collaborating institutions according to the institutions' own protocols. Collaborator samples were shipped for TCRbeta analysis as frozen whole blood, isolated PBMCs, or DNA extracted from either sample type. With respect to this clone: Its antigen is unknown. Base qualities were left out, and no much larger clone turns up one base away.

TCRbeta CDR3 regions were amplified from genomic DNA using the immunoSEQ Assay, a bias-controlled multiplex PCR. The study's processing was this. Within the assay, amplification of reference gene primers was used to estimate how many nucleated cells each sample contained. Sequence reads were collapsed and filtered to measure the absolute abundance of every unique TCRbeta CDR3 rearrangement. Productive Simpson clonality was computed per sample as the square root of Simpson's diversity index over productive rearrangements. TCRdb's version of the immuneACCESS table is confined to in-frame rearrangements and falls short of the full clone set. An unresolved V gene accounts for under half of the shortfall where checked; the remainder is of unknown origin. Clone size and V and J calls were adopted from that table, with D and trimming inferred from the DNA. Present in this sample are over 120,000 clones, more than 60% of which were seen just once. Roughly 10% of the sample belongs to the ten largest clones.

The source of this sequence is a woman aged 50 to 60 with active or convalescent COVID-19. The chain employs TRBV4-1 and TRBJ2-1; the D gene is perhaps TRBD2, on 6 matching bases. Material: peripheral blood. The CDR3 region reads CASSQGVAGSPGGEQFF. DNA sequence: TGCGCCAGCAGCCAAGGAGTGGCAGGGTCCCCCGGGGGTGAGCAGTTCTTC.